Shown below are 16 T cell receptor beta chains from a single sample sequenced in a study of blood T cell repertoires in COVID-19. Assay used: immunoSEQ multiplex PCR; TCRdb lists only in-frame clones, some missing. The sample includes around 240,000 clones, approximately 82% of them seen just once. The sample consisted of peripheral blood. Receptors were obtained from a woman at least 80 years old with acute or convalescent COVID-19.

This clone was recorded a few times. The chain carries TRBV20-1 and TRBJ2-3; 9 positions agree with TRBD2. V was pared by 3 bases and J by 3 bases, with 7 bases of the junction left unmatched. This CDR3 spans 15 amino acids. In germline, CDR1 is DFQATT, CDR2 SNEGSKA (reference sequence). CDR3: CSASDPSGTTDTQYF. The CDR3 coding sequence is TGCAGTGCTAGTGATCCTAGCGGGACGACAGATACGCAGTATTTT.

As concerns this clone: In the same sample, other DNA sequences code for this CDR3. V is TRBV9 and J is TRBJ2-7, with 11 bases matching TRBD1. V trimming: 0 bases; J trimming: 4 bases; junction bases outside the gene matches: 3. CDR1 and CDR2 from the germline V gene are SGDLS and YYNGEE. The CDR3 sequence is 15 residues long. CDR3 bases: TGTGCCAGCAGCGTAGGGACAGGGGGCATTTACGAGCAGTACTTC. This codes for CASSVGTGGIYEQYF.

The chain has TRBV19 and TRBJ2-1; maybe TRBD1 (6 bases). The CDR3 runs to 13 residues. CDR1 and CDR2 (germline): LNHDA, SQIVND (reference sequence). The V gene lost 6 bases and the J gene lost 6 bases, with 12 bases spanning the gap. In DNA, the CDR3 is TGTGCCAGTAGCCTACAGGGATCCAATGAGCAGTTCTTC. Its translation: CASSLQGSNEQFF.

The CDR3 sequence is CASSPLPSDRVEGYTF. CDR3 DNA: TGTGCCAGCTCACCGCTCCCCTCAGACAGGGTGGAAGGCTACACCTTC. The chain has TRBV18 and TRBJ1-2, with 7 bases aligning to TRBD1. J lost 8 bases, V lost 3 bases, and 15 bases had no gene match. The CDR3 covers 16 residues. Germline-derived CDR1 and CDR2 are KGHSH and LQKENI.

The V call is TRBV7-2, the J call TRBJ2-6; D not certain. The V gene lost 5 bases and the J gene lost 1 base, with 9 bases spanning the gap. Germline CDR1 and CDR2: SGHTA and FQGNSA. The CDR3 has 15 amino acids. The DNA for the CDR3 is TGTGCCAGCAGCCAGTCCGGGTCTGGGGCCAACGTCCTGACTTTC. Amino acids: CASSQSGSGANVLTF.

The rearrangement links TRBV10-3 to TRBJ2-1, with 15 bases matching TRBD2. CDR1 ENHRY and CDR2 SYGVKD come from the germline V gene. After removal of 4 bases from V and 9 bases from J, the junction contained 7 bases not matched to a gene. This CDR3 spans 16 amino acids. CDR3 region: CAISARTSGGAGEQFF. The DNA of the CDR3 is TGTGCCATCAGTGCCAGGACTAGCGGGGGGGCTGGTGAGCAGTTCTTC.

The V and J genes are TRBV5-4 and TRBJ2-7; D may be TRBD1 (6 bases). Trimming left V 5 bases short and J 3 bases short, with 9 bases between. Per germline, CDR1 SGHNT and CDR2 YYREEE (reference sequence). This CDR3 comprises 12 residues. The CDR3 nucleotides are TGTGCCAGCAGAGCGGACAGCTACGAGCAGTACTTC. Translation gives CASRADSYEQYF.

This sequence joins TRBV27 and TRBJ2-7, with a tentative D call TRBD2 (7 bases). CDR3 length equals 15 residues. Germline CDR1 MNHEY, CDR2 SMNVEV (reference sequence). The ends were cut back, 3 bases at V and 1 base at J, with 13 bases in the middle. The CDR3 here is CASSFLGGASYEQYF. The DNA of the CDR3 is TGTGCCAGCAGTTTCTTGGGGGGGGCGTCCTACGAGCAGTACTTC.

V gene TRBV11-2 combines with J gene TRBJ2-3; TRBD2 matches 16 bases. With 5 bases clipped from V and 0 bases from J, the junction kept 5 bases outside the gene matches. This CDR3 is 18 amino acids long. Germline V gives CDR1 SGHAT, CDR2 FQNNGV. The chain's CDR3 is CASSLGTSGRGSTDTQYF. The CDR3 DNA is TGTGCCAGCAGCCTAGGGACTAGCGGGAGGGGAAGCACAGATACGCAGTATTTT. Variable domain in full (rest from reference TRBV11-2 and TRBJ2-3): EAGVAQSPRYKIIEKRQSVAFWCNPISGHATLYWYQQILGQGPKLLIQFQNNGVVDDSQLPKDRFSAERLKGVDSTLKIQPAKLEDSAVYLCASSLGTSGRGSTDTQYFGPGTRLTVL.

The chain recombines TRBV6-2 or TRBV6-3 with TRBJ1-1; 10 bases align to TRBD1. V lost 6 bases and J lost 6; bases outside the gene matches: 13. Germline loops: CDR1 MNHEY, CDR2 SVGEGT. This CDR3 is 16 amino acids long. DNA of the CDR3: TGTGCCAGCAGCCTAAATCCGGGACAGGGGACCCCTGAAGCTTTCTTT. Translated, it gives CASSLNPGQGTPEAFF.

This sequence joins TRBV12-3 or TRBV12-4 and TRBJ1-5; TRBD1 matches 9 bases. Trimming removed 8 bases from V and 5 bases from J; junction bases left unmatched: 4. The CDR3 sequence is 13 residues long. The CDR3 sequence is CASGWTGDQPQHF. CDR3 sequence (DNA): TGTGCCAGCGGTTGGACAGGGGATCAGCCCCAGCATTTT.

This clone has only one observation. J is TRBJ2-2 and V is TRBV5-1, with D possibly TRBD2 on 5 matching bases. CDR1 SGHRS and CDR2 YFSETQ come from the germline V gene. The CDR3 covers 15 residues. V gave up 4 bases and J gave up 0 bases, with 10 bases separating them. CDR3 protein: CASSTLGANTGELFF. The CDR3 region has the DNA TGCGCCAGCAGCACTTTGGGAGCGAACACCGGGGAGCTGTTTTTT.

The chain couples TRBV19 to TRBJ1-5, with 9 bases lining up with TRBD1. This CDR3 is 13 amino acids long. CDR1 is LNHDA, CDR2 SQIVND, per germline (reference sequence). V was clipped by 10 bases and J by 4 bases; unmatched bases: 5. The CDR3 DNA reads as TGTGCCACTAGCGGACAGGGGAATCAGCCCCAGCATTTT. It specifies CATSGQGNQPQHF. The whole variable domain, filled in from reference TRBV19 and TRBJ1-5, reads DGGITQSPKYLFRKEGQNVTLSCEQNLNHDAMYWYRQDPGQGLRLIYYSQIVNDFQKGDIAEGYSVSREKKESFPLTVTSAQKNPTAFYLCATSGQGNQPQHFGDGTRLSIL.

CDR3 in DNA: TGTGCCAGCAGCTTATTATCACAGGGATGGGACATTCAGTACTTC. This translates into CASSLLSQGWDIQYF. The gene calls are TRBV7-2 and TRBJ2-4; possible D gene TRBD1, 6 bases. The CDR3 contains 15 residues. V lost 2 bases, J lost 8 bases, and 16 bases lay in between. Germline V gene data show CDR1 as SGHTA and CDR2 as FQGNSA.

The CDR3 sequence: CASSPMSGRVGNEQFF. For the CDR3, the DNA is TGTGCCAGCAGCCCAATGAGCGGGAGAGTCGGCAATGAGCAGTTCTTC. J is TRBJ2-1 and V is TRBV7-3, with 8 bases matching TRBD2. Per germline, CDR1 SGHTA and CDR2 FQGTGA. V was clipped by 5 bases and J by 6 bases; unmatched bases: 12. This CDR3 spans 16 amino acids.

The chain combines TRBV4-2 with TRBJ2-7, with a tentative D call TRBD1 (6 bases). The CDR3 consists of 15 residues. Germline loops: CDR1 LGHNA, CDR2 YNFKEQ. The ends were cut back, 1 base at V and 4 bases at J, with 14 bases in the middle. CDR3 residues: CASSQAQGVGYEQYF. CDR3 DNA: TGTGCCAGCAGCCAAGCACAGGGTGTAGGATACGAGCAGTACTTC.